This is a list of T cell receptor beta chains from one sample in a study of graft-versus-host responses after intestinal transplantation. Method: immunoSEQ multiplex PCR; TCRdb's copy keeps in-frame clones and lacks some. The sample consists of tens of thousands of clones, about four fifths of them appearing once. Their antigens remain unidentified. The specimen was unstimulated CD8+ T cells sorted from spleen or lymph node cells, collected before intestinal transplant. These receptors were obtained from a human donor who received an intestinal transplant. The CDR3 runs from the conserved cysteine through the conserved F or W. A D gene is named only where the DNA matches it firmly. Only part of the rows carry a size: once, few, many, or a class if the clone is expanded.

V gene	clone size	CDR3 length	D gene	J gene	CDR3 protein	CDR3 DNA
TRBV28	-	14	-	TRBJ1-1	CASSLSPTGTEAFF	TGTGCCAGCAGTTTATCACCGACCGGCACTGAAGCTTTCTTT
TRBV13	-	14	-	TRBJ1-6	CASSLAGPNSPLHF	TGTGCCAGCAGCTTAGCAGGCCCCAATTCACCCCTCCACTTT
TRBV4-1	-	16	TRBD2	TRBJ2-1	CASSQPGTSPTHEQFF	TGCGCCAGCAGCCAACCCGGGACTAGCCCGACGCATGAGCAGTTCTTC
TRBV2	-	16	TRBD2	TRBJ2-1	CASSVRLAGGYNEQFF	TGTGCCAGCAGTGTCCGACTAGCGGGGGGGTACAATGAGCAGTTCTTC
TRBV7-9	-	14	-	TRBJ1-3	CASSLTTGGNTIYF	TGTGCCAGCAGCCTCACAACAGGGGGAAACACCATATATTTT
TRBV28	-	15	TRBD1	TRBJ2-7	CASSLLIIQGHEQYF	TGTGCCAGCAGTTTATTAATCATACAGGGGCACGAGCAGTACTTC
TRBV6-6	once	13	-	TRBJ2-7	CASSYSDNYEQYF	TGTGCCAGCAGTTACTCCGACAACTACGAGCAGTACTTC
TRBV6-6	few	14	TRBD1	TRBJ2-5	CASRQTGGAETQYF	TGTGCCAGCAGGCAGACAGGGGGCGCCGAGACCCAGTACTTC
TRBV2	-	13	-	TRBJ2-7	CASSDLASYEQYF	TGTGCCAGCAGTGACCTAGCGTCCTACGAGCAGTACTTC
TRBV6-1	-	11	-	TRBJ2-7	CASSRLDEQYF	TGTGCCAGCAGCCGACTTGACGAGCAGTACTTC
TRBV28	-	13	-	TRBJ1-2	CASSLSVDYGYTF	TGTGCCAGCAGTTTATCGGTGGACTATGGCTACACCTTC
TRBV2	-	15	-	TRBJ2-5	CASSTGTSYQETQYF	TGTGCCAGCAGTACCGGGACTTCGTACCAAGAGACCCAGTACTTC
TRBV4-1	-	15	-	TRBJ2-7	CASRPRDWQTYEQYF	TGCGCCAGCAGACCCCGGGATTGGCAGACCTACGAGCAGTACTTC
TRBV6-1	-	15	-	TRBJ2-7	CASSEDSMVIYEQYF	TGTGCCAGCAGTGAAGACAGTATGGTGATCTACGAGCAGTACTTC
TRBV5-6	-	14	-	TRBJ2-1	CASSLVGADNEQFF	TGTGCCAGCAGCTTGGTTGGCGCAGACAATGAGCAGTTCTTC
TRBV27	-	13	-	TRBJ1-5	CASRDTSNQPQHF	TGTGCCAGCAGGGACACTAGCAATCAGCCCCAGCATTTT
TRBV6-1	-	16	-	TRBJ2-7	CASSQDLRTVSYEQYF	TGTGCCAGCAGTCAAGACCTCCGGACAGTTTCCTACGAGCAGTACTTC
TRBV9	-	20	TRBD2	TRBJ2-5	CASSAGTSGGLGVFQETQYF	TGTGCCAGCAGCGCGGGGACTAGCGGGGGCCTGGGGGTATTCCAAGAGACCCAGTACTTC
TRBV7-9	-	15	TRBD2	TRBJ2-7	CASSLGGGLLGEQYF	TGTGCCAGCAGCTTAGGGGGGGGACTCTTAGGGGAGCAGTACTTC
TRBV7-6	-	14	TRBD1	TRBJ2-7	CASSLDRGSHEQYF	TGTGCCAGCAGCCTTGACAGGGGTTCCCACGAGCAGTACTTC
TRBV5-1	-	16	-	TRBJ1-3	CASSLGDGYSGNTIYF	TGCGCCAGCAGCTTGGGTGACGGCTACTCTGGAAACACCATATATTTT
TRBV19	-	15	-	TRBJ1-5	CASSIEEGTGQPQHF	TGTGCCAGTAGTATAGAAGAGGGAACGGGTCAGCCCCAGCATTTT
TRBV10-2	-	13	TRBD1	TRBJ2-3	CASRDRNIDTQYF	TGCGCCAGCAGGGACAGGAACATAGATACGCAGTATTTT
TRBV4-1	-	15	-	TRBJ1-4	CASSQADPTNEKLFF	TGCGCCAGCAGCCAAGCCGACCCAACTAATGAAAAACTGTTTTTT
TRBV7-6	-	14	-	TRBJ2-2	CASGRAGNTGELFF	TGTGCCAGCGGTAGGGCGGGGAACACCGGGGAGCTGTTTTTT
TRBV7-6	-	19	-	TRBJ2-6	CASSVEAESQQSRANVLTF	TGTGCCAGCAGCGTCGAAGCTGAATCTCAACAAAGTCGGGCCAACGTCCTGACTTTC
TRBV27	-	15	-	TRBJ2-1	CASSFGGGAYNEQFF	TGTGCCAGCAGTTTCGGGGGAGGAGCATACAATGAGCAGTTCTTC
TRBV30	-	12	-	TRBJ2-7	CAWSREGDEQYF	TGTGCCTGGAGCCGAGAGGGGGACGAGCAGTACTTC
TRBV5-1	-	14	-	TRBJ2-5	CASSLSGTRETQYF	TGCGCCAGCAGCTTGTCGGGGACGAGGGAGACCCAGTACTTC
TRBV5-1	few	14	-	TRBJ1-4	CASRRGGGNEKLFF	TGCGCCAGCAGGCGGGGGGGCGGTAATGAAAAACTGTTTTTT
TRBV6-1	-	14	TRBD1	TRBJ2-7	CASSRGTGTYEQYF	TGTGCCAGCAGCAGAGGGACAGGGACCTACGAGCAGTACTTC
TRBV19	-	14	-	TRBJ1-5	CASTVTPSAQPQHF	TGTGCCAGTACCGTGACTCCTTCGGCTCAGCCCCAGCATTTT
TRBV5-1	few	15	-	TRBJ1-1	CASSLARWGETEAFF	TGCGCCAGCAGCTTGGCTCGGTGGGGCGAGACTGAAGCTTTCTTT
TRBV9	once	20	TRBD1	TRBJ2-5	CASTHRHPGQVKLGMETQYF	TGTGCCAGCACCCACAGACATCCGGGACAGGTTAAATTGGGGATGGAGACCCAGTACTTC
TRBV7-9	-	13	-	TRBJ2-5	CASSRDIQETQYF	TGTGCCAGCAGCCGGGACATTCAAGAGACCCAGTACTTC
TRBV5-1	-	18	TRBD2	TRBJ2-3	CASSYTILAATSTDTQYF	TGCGCCAGCAGCTATACAATACTAGCGGCGACTAGCACAGATACGCAGTATTTT
TRBV9	-	14	-	TRBJ2-3	CASSGTTSTDTQYF	TGTGCCAGCAGCGGGACAACTAGCACAGATACGCAGTATTTT
TRBV30	-	14	-	TRBJ2-7	CAWCRLEEGAEQYF	TGTGCCTGGTGCAGACTAGAGGAAGGTGCCGAGCAGTACTTC
TRBV28	-	14	-	TRBJ1-1	CASSLSGTNTEAFF	TGTGCCAGCAGTTTGTCCGGGACGAACACTGAAGCTTTCTTT
TRBV2	-	18	TRBD2	TRBJ2-5	CASSEGTERGGWQETQYF	TGTGCCAGCAGTGAAGGAACGGAGCGGGGGGGCTGGCAAGAGACCCAGTACTTC
TRBV27	-	15	TRBD1	TRBJ1-1	CASSLEGQGGTEAFF	TGTGCCAGCAGTTTAGAGGGGCAGGGGGGCACTGAAGCTTTCTTT
TRBV2	-	14	-	TRBJ2-1	CASTWPRGGNEQFF	TGTGCCAGCACGTGGCCCAGGGGAGGCAATGAGCAGTTCTTC
TRBV19	-	16	TRBD1	TRBJ2-5	CASSIDATGQGETQYF	TGTGCCAGTAGTATAGATGCGACAGGGCAAGGAGAGACCCAGTACTTC
TRBV6-6	-	15	TRBD1	TRBJ1-5	CASSTGVSANQPQHF	TGTGCCAGCAGTACAGGGGTGAGCGCCAATCAGCCCCAGCATTTT
TRBV2	once	19	TRBD2	TRBJ2-7	CASSEPLVAGGYLSYEQYF	TGTGCCAGCAGTGAACCTCTGGTGGCGGGGGGGTACCTTTCCTACGAGCAGTACTTC
TRBV28	-	13	-	TRBJ2-7	CASSFGPSYEQYF	TGTGCCAGCAGTTTCGGGCCTTCCTACGAGCAGTACTTC
TRBV6-5	-	13	-	TRBJ1-2	CASHRRVRDGYTF	TGTGCCAGCCACCGACGGGTACGGGATGGCTACACCTTC
TRBV5-5	-	17	-	TRBJ1-5	CASSLGRGEYGNQPQHF	TGTGCCAGCAGCTTGGGAAGAGGGGAGTATGGCAATCAGCCCCAGCATTTT
TRBV6-5	-	15	-	TRBJ1-4	CASSYSRGGGEKLFF	TGTGCCAGCAGTTACTCCCGGGGTGGTGGTGAAAAACTGTTTTTT
TRBV6-5	-	16	TRBD2	TRBJ2-1	CASSYLAGGPDNEQFF	TGTGCCAGCAGTTACCTAGCGGGGGGGCCCGACAATGAGCAGTTCTTC
TRBV28	-	11	-	TRBJ2-1	CASSPSHEQFF	TGTGCCAGCAGTCCCAGCCATGAGCAGTTCTTC
TRBV6-7	-	16	-	TRBJ2-7	CASSYYCDRGTYEQYF	TGTGCCAGCAGTTACTACTGTGACCGAGGGACCTACGAGCAGTACTTC
TRBV29-1	-	13	TRBD1	TRBJ2-7	CSVRTGETYEQYF	TGCAGCGTTCGGACAGGTGAAACCTACGAGCAGTACTTC
TRBV6-4	few	15	TRBD2	TRBJ2-1	CASSDLAGAYNEQFF	TGTGCCAGCAGTGACCTAGCGGGAGCTTACAATGAGCAGTTCTTC
TRBV19	-	12	-	TRBJ1-6	CAGKTGGSPLHF	TGTGCCGGGAAAACTGGGGGTTCACCCCTCCACTTT